This TCR beta chain derives from a study of glioma-infiltrating T cells after dendritic cell vaccination. This table comes from immunoSEQ multiplex PCR, and its TCRdb copy is limited to in-frame clones, with some not included. The profile shows 91,000 or so clones, approximately 80% of them singletons. By proportion, this clone is medium-sized. CDR3 length equals 14 residues. The germline V gene has CDR1 MNHEY and CDR2 SMNVEV (reference sequence). The V end lost 7 bases, the J end lost 3 bases, and 13 bases lay between the germline ends. The time point: after dendritic cell vaccination, including at tumor progression/relapse. PBMC sampling occurred before vaccination, two weeks after the third dose, and at progression.

This material consisted of blood, taken after dendritic cell vaccination. This clonotype was obtained from a human donor with glioblastoma. The rearrangement uses TRBV27 and TRBJ2-1; D perhaps matches TRBD1 (6 bases). CDR3: CASKLNRDYNEQFF. The CDR3 DNA reads TGTGCCAGCAAACTCAACAGGGACTACAATGAGCAGTTCTTC.